Reported below is one T cell receptor beta chain. This clonotype was seen more than once but under ten times. Its recognized antigen is unknown. Per-base quality was not reported, and no clone a single base away is much larger than it. The time point label, as the study defines it: patch test 2, 6 weeks after DPC sensitization. This sample's treatment or condition label indicates: therapeutic diphenylcyclopropenone sensitization with weekly scalp DPC. At each patch-test visit, blood was drawn before the patch test was applied. Eligible patients were aged 18 to 70, diagnosed with alopecia, deemed suitable for DPC therapy, and excluded if pregnant. Unfractionated whole blood was collected in Tempus Blood RNA tubes, and total RNA was extracted from that blood. This sample was taken from a study of human T cells and chemical hapten exposure listed by TCRdb under 2021. Regarding the complete study: For sensitization, 2% DPC in acetone was applied to a 2 cm by 2 cm area of upper inner arm skin. Patch testing was performed on the upper back with Finn chambers containing 0.01% DPC, and the patch tests were scored after 6 days according to International Contact Dermatitis Research Group standards. Weekly therapeutic DPC doses were additionally applied to the scalp of patients throughout the roughly 24-week study period. Libraries were pooled for sequencing, and per-sample TCR yields varied mainly because of small differences in library volumes within the pool. Alopecia areata with under or over 50% scalp involvement, alopecia totalis and alopecia universalis were represented in the patient cohort, which was mostly female. Roughly 30 alopecia patients gave blood for TCR sequencing at one to four time points (pre-sensitization, 2, 6 and 24 weeks). This study followed changes in the peripheral blood TCR repertoire in vivo during primary and secondary sensitization of alopecia patients to the hapten diphenylcyclopropenone (DPC). Patient blood was sampled pre-sensitization (week 0) and at 2, 6 and about 24 weeks after DPC sensitization.

CDR1 and CDR2, per the germline V gene (reference sequence), are SEHNR and FQNEAQ. The CDR3, from cysteine to phenylalanine, totals 15 residues. Just the 45-base CDR3 DNA is kept, in frame starting at base 1. The V end loses 4 bases and the J end loses 1 base, and a stretch of 10 bases separates them. Library creation used RACE. Sequencing used a NextSeq 500. During library preparation, unique molecular identifiers were attached to individual cDNA molecules so that TCRs could be counted quantitatively and reproducibly. For every blood RNA sample, sequencing covered both the TCR alpha and TCR beta chains. For the original study's pipeline: A median of around 100,000 TCRs per sample was observed, with a range of 23,224 to 690,600. V, J and CDR3 annotation of the TCR reads was performed with the Decombinator software suite. To make PS versus PT1 abundance plots, every sample was subsampled to the same number of TCRs (28,000). TCRs were defined as expanded if absent before sensitization and observed at least eight times at the 2-week time point. The raw public reads went through TCRdb reprocessing: fastp at Q25, MiXCR clone calling, in-frame beta chains kept. CDR3 protein duplicates are merged, each entry listing the most common genes and DNA. The V and J calls and clone size are TCRdb's, not the authors'. This sample is represented by about 400,000 distinct CDR3 sequences; roughly 6.3% of them were singletons. The ten largest clones represent roughly 5.4% of the sample.

What the work shows at the level of the full study, not this receptor alone: The number of TCRs above 1 in 1000 frequency did not change with DPC sensitization; there was no evidence of global repertoire structure alterations. Because all patients had alopecia, a presumed autoimmune disease, the immune response of the patients might differ from that of healthy individuals. After repeated subsampling, the strength of the expansion versus patch-test correlation and the threshold at which it became significant changed. Significantly more large CDR3 similarity clusters were formed by expanded TCRs than by pre-sensitization or healthy control sets, consistent with antigen-driven responses. Patch test score correlated positively with the number of PT1 expanded TCRs, reaching significance at thresholds 8, 16 and 32 but not at 4.

The chain links TRBV7-9 with TRBJ2-2, with the D call tentatively TRBD1 or TRBD2, each fitting 5 bases. The origin of this receptor is a woman aged 18 to 35 with alopecia areata. Some clones in this sample may be carry-over from other donors' samples. The source was whole blood, collected in connection with sensitization to the hapten diphenylcyclopropenone (DPC). The DNA reads TGTGCCAGCAGCTCGCCGGGACGGAACACCGGGGAGCTGTTTTTT. Its translation is CASSSPGRNTGELFF.